This paragraph reports one T cell receptor (beta chain). As yet, its antigen is unknown. PCR primers comprised 60 Vbeta and 13 Jbeta primers. The assay was immunoSEQ multiplex PCR, and TCRdb's table has in-frame clones only and misses some. The table records some 270,000 clones, 80% to 95% of them present only once. The data derive from a study of cytomegalovirus exposure and HLA in healthy donors. Study outcomes and limitations: Associated with cytomegalovirus, according to the listing, were approximately 160 TCR beta chains.

The sequencing sample was made of PBMCs. This clonotype was sampled from a girl aged 2 to 9 in good health and CMV-seronegative.

The CDR3 region is CASSGTGHVSPLGEQYF. CDR3 coding DNA: TGTGCCAGCAGCGGGACAGGGCATGTTTCCCCCCTTGGCGAGCAGTACTTC. The V call is TRBV25-1, the J call TRBJ2-7; 9 nucleotides align to TRBD1. Per germline, CDR1 MGHDK and CDR2 SYGVNS. This CDR3 has 17 residues. V lost 6 bases and J lost 6; bases outside the gene matches: 18.